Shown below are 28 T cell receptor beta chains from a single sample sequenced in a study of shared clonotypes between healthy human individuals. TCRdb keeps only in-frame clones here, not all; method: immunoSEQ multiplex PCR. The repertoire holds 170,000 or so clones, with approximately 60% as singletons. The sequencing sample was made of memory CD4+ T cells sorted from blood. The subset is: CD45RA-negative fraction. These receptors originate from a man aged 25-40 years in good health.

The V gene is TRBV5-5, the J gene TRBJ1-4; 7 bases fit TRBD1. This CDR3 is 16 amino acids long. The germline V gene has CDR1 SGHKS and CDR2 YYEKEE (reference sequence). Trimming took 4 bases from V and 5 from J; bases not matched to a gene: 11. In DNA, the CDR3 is TGTGCCAGCAGCCAGAGACGACAGGGACCGAATGAAAAACTGTTTTTT. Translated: CASSQRRQGPNEKLFF.

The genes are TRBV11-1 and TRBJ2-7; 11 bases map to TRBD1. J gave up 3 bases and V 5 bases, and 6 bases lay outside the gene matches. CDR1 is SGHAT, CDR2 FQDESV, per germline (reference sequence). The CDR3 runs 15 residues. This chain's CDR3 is CASSVGTGGDYEQYF. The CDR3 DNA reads TGTGCCAGCAGCGTCGGGACAGGGGGGGACTACGAGCAGTACTTC.

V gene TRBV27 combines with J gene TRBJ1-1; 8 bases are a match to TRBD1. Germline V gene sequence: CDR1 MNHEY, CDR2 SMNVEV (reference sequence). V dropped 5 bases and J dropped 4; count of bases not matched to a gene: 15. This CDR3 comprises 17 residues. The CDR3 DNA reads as TGTGCCAGCAGTGCAACCCGACAGGGGAGGTATGGCACTGAAGCTTTCTTT. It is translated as CASSATRQGRYGTEAFF.

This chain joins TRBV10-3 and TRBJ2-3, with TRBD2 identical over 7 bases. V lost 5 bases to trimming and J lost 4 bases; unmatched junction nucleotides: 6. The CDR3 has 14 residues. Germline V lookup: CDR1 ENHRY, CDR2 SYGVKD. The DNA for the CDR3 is TGTGCCATCAGTTCAGGCGGGAGTTCAGATACGCAGTATTTT. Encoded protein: CAISSGGSSDTQYF.

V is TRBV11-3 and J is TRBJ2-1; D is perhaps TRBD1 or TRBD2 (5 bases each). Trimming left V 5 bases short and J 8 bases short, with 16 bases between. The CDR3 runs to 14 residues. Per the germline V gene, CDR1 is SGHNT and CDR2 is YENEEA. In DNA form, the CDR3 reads TGTGCCAGCAGCCCGGGACCAAGGAAGTATGAGCAGTTCTTC. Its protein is CASSPGPRKYEQFF. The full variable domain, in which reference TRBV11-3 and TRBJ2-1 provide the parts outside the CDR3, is EAGVVQSPRYKIIEKKQPVAFWCNPISGHNTLYWYLQNLGQGPELLIRYENEEAVDDSQLPKDRFSAERLKGVDSTLKIQPAELGDSAVYLCASSPGPRKYEQFFGPGTRLTVL.

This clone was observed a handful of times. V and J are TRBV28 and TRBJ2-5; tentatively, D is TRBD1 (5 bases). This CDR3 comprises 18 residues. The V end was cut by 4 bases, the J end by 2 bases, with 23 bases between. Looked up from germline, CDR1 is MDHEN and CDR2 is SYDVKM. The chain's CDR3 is CASSSRTLQVRQQETQYF. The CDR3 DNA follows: TGTGCCAGCAGTTCAAGAACCCTACAGGTCCGCCAACAAGAGACCCAGTACTTC.

CDR3: CASSAGPANTGELFF. CDR3 DNA sequence: TGTGCCAGCAGCGCCGGACCGGCGAACACCGGGGAGCTGTTTTTT. The V gene is TRBV5-5, the J gene TRBJ2-2; D is unresolved. V lost 4 bases to trimming and J lost 0 bases, with 10 bases between them. The CDR3 contains 15 residues. From germline, CDR1 is SGHKS and CDR2 YYEKEE (reference sequence).

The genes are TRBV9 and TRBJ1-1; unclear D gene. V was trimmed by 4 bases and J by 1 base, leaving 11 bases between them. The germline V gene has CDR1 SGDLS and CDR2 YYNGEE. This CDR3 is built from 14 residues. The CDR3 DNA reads TGTGCCAGCAGCCCTGACGGTGAGAACACTGAAGCTTTCTTT. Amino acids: CASSPDGENTEAFF.

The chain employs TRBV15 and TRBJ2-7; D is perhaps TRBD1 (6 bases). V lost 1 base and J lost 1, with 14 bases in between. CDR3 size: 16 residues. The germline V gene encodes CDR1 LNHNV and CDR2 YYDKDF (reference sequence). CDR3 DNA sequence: TGTGCCACCAGCAGAGGCCCCGGGACACCTTCCTACGAGCAGTACTTC. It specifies CATSRGPGTPSYEQYF.

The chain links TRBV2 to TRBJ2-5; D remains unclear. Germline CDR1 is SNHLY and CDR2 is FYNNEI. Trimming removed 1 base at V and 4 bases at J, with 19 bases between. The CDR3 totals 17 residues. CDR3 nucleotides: TGTGCCAGCAGTGAAGGATCCGCCCCCCCTTCGCGAGAGACCCAGTACTTC. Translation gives CASSEGSAPPSRETQYF.

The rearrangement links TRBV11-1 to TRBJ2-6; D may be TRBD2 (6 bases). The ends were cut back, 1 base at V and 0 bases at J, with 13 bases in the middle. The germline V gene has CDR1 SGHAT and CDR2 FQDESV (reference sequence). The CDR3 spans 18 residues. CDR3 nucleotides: TGTGCCAGCAGCTTAGTATTGGGGAGGCTCTCTGGGGCCAACGTCCTGACTTTC. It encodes CASSLVLGRLSGANVLTF.

The CDR3 spells CASSRGQTFEAQYF. The CDR3 nucleotides read TGTGCCAGCAGCAGGGGACAGACGTTTGAGGCCCAGTACTTC. This sequence joins TRBV7-2 and TRBJ2-5; the match to TRBD1 covers 7 bases. The CDR3 is 14 amino acids. Germline V gene data show CDR1 as SGHTA and CDR2 as FQGNSA. Losses at the gene ends were 5 bases for V and 9 bases for J; bases not matched to a gene: 12.

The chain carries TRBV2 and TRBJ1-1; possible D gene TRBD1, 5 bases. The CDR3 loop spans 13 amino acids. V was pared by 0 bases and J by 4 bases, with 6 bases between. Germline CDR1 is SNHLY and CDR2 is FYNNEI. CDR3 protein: CASSEAGGTEAFF. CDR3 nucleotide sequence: TGTGCCAGCAGTGAAGCCGGGGGCACTGAAGCTTTCTTT.

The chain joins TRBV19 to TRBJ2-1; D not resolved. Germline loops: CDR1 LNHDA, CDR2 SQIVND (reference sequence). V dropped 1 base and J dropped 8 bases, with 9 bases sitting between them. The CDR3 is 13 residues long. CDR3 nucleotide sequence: TGTGCCAGTAGTATAGCGGTTGGCGATGAGCAGTTCTTC. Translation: CASSIAVGDEQFF.

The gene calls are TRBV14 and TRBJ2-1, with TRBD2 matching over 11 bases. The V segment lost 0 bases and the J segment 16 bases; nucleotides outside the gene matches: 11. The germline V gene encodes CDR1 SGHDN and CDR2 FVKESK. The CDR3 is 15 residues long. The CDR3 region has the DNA TGTGCCAGCAGCCAAGATCTAACTAGCGGGAGTATACGCTTCTTC. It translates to CASSQDLTSGSIRFF.

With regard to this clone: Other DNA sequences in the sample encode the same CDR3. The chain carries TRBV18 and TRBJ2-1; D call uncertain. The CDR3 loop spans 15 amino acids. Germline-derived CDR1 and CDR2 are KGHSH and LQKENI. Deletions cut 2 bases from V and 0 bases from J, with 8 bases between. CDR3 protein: CASSPSDGSYNEQFF. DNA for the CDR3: TGTGCCAGCTCACCATCGGACGGCTCCTACAATGAGCAGTTCTTC.

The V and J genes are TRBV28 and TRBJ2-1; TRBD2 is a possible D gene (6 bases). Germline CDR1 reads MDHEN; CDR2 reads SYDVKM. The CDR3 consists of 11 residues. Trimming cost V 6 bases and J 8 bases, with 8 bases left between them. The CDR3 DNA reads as TGTGCCAGCAGGAGGGAGGATGAGCAGTTCTTC. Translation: CASRREDEQFF.

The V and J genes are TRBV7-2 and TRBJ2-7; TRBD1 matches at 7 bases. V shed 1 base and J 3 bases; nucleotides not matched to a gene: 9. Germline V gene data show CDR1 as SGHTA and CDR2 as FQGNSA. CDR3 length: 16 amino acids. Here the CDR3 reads CASSLVVGAGGYEQYF. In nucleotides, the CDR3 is TGTGCCAGCAGCTTAGTAGTAGGGGCAGGGGGCTACGAGCAGTACTTC.

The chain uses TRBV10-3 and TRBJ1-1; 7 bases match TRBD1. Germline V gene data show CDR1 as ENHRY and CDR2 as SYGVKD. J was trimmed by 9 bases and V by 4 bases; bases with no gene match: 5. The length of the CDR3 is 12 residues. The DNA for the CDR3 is TGTGCCATCAGTGGGACAGGAGAAAAAGCTTTCTTT. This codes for CAISGTGEKAFF.

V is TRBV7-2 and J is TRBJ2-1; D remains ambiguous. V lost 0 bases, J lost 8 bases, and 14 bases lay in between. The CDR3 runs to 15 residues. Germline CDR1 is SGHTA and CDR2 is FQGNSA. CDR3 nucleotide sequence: TGTGCCAGCAGCTTAGCCCCAGGAGCGTCCGATGAGCAGTTCTTC. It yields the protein CASSLAPGASDEQFF.

DNA for the CDR3: TGTGCCATCAGTGGGCGGGGCGAGCAGTACTTC. Translation: CAISGRGEQYF. The genes are TRBV10-3 and TRBJ2-7; a weak D match, TRBD2 (6 bases). Germline V gene sequence: CDR1 ENHRY, CDR2 SYGVKD. CDR3 length equals 11 residues. Trimming took 4 bases from V and 6 from J, leaving 7 bases between them.

CDR3 amino acids: CASSLGGDQPQHF. In DNA form, the CDR3 reads TGTGCCAGCAGCTTAGGCGGTGATCAGCCCCAGCATTTT. This chain links TRBV5-4 with TRBJ1-5, with unresolved D. V lost 2 bases to trimming and J lost 5 bases, with 8 bases between them. This CDR3 has 13 amino acids. The germline V gene has CDR1 SGHNT and CDR2 YYREEE (reference sequence).

CDR3 in DNA: TGTGCCAGCAGCGTAGCCCCCCTCGTTGCCGGGGAGCTGTTTTTT. Its translation: CASSVAPLVAGELFF. The V gene is TRBV9, the J gene TRBJ2-2, with D hard to call. The germline gives CDR1 SGDLS, CDR2 YYNGEE. The CDR3 totals 15 residues. V was trimmed by 0 bases and J by 6 bases, leaving 12 bases between them.

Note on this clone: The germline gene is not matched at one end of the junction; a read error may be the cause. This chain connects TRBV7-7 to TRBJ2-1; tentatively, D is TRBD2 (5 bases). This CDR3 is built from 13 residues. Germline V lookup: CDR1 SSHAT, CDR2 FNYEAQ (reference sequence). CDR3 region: CASSLSAEDEQFF. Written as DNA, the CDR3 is TGTGCTAGCAGCTTATCAGCGGAGGATGAGCAGTTCTTC.

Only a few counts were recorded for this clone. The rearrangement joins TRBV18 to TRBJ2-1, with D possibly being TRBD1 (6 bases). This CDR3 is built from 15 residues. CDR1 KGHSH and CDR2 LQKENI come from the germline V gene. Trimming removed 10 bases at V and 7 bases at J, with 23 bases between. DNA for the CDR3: TGTGCCACTCAACCATTTTCCAGGGGAGAGAATGAGCAGTTCTTC. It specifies CATQPFSRGENEQFF.

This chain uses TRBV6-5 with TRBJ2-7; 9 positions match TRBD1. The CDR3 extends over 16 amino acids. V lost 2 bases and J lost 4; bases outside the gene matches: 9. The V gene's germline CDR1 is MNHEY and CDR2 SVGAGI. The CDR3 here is CASSYKLRDRAYEQYF. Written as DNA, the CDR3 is TGTGCCAGCAGTTACAAGCTCCGGGACAGGGCTTACGAGCAGTACTTC.

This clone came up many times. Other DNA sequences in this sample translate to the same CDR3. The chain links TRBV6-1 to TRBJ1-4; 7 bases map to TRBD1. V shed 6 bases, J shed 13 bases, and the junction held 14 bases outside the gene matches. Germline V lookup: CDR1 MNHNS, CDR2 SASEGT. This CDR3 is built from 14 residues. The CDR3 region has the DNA TGTGCCAGCAGATTAGAAGGGACAGCACAGGGACTGTTTTTT. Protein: CASRLEGTAQGLFF.

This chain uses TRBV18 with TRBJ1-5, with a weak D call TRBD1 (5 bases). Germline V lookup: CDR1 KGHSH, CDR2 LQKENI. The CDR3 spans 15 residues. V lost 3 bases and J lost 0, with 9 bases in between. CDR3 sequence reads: CASSPGRSSNQPQHF. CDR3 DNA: TGTGCCAGCTCACCGGGGCGGAGTAGCAATCAGCCCCAGCATTTT.